This T cell receptor beta chain is from a study of PD-L1 blockade in urothelial cancer. Study overall: Analyzed time points were 3 weeks (second dose) and 6 weeks after therapy began. Overall study findings and caveats: Pretreatment blood TCR clonality under the median forecast improved survival.

Data came from immunoSEQ multiplex PCR; TCRdb stores just in-frame clones and leaves some out. The sample has 35,000 or so clones; around four fifths are singletons. For this clone: What it binds is unknown.

Trimming pared 8 bases from V and 7 bases from J, leaving 14 bases between. From germline, CDR1 is LNHDA and CDR2 SQIVND (reference sequence). This CDR3 has 12 amino acids. All patients handed over anywhere from 1 to 8 samples, pretreatment and on-treatment. This specimen consisted of PBMCs, obtained around atezolizumab (anti-PD-L1) treatment. The receptor was isolated from a man in his sixties with urothelial cancer. The rearrangement joins TRBV19 to TRBJ1-2; no definite D call. DNA for the CDR3: TGTGCCAGTTCTGACAATCCATCTGGCTACACCTTC. Translating gives CASSDNPSGYTF.